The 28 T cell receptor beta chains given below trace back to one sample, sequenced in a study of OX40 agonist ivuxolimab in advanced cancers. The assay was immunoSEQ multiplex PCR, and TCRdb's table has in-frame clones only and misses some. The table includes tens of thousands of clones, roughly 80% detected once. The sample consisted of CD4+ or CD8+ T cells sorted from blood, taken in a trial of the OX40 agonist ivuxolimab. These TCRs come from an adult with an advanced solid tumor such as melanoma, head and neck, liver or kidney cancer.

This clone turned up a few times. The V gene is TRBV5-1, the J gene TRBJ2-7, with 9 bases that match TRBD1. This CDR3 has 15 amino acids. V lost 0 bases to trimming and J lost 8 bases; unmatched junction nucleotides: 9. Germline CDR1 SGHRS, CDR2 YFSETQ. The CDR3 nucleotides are TGCGCCAGCAGCTTGGCCGTACGACAGGGGGAGAAGCAGTACTTC. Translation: CASSLAVRQGEKQYF.

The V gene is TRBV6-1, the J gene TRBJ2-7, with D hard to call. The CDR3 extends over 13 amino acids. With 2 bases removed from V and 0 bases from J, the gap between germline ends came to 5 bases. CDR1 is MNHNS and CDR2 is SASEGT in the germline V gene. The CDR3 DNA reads TGTGCCAGCAGTGAACGGTACTCCTACGAGCAGTACTTC. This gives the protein CASSERYSYEQYF.

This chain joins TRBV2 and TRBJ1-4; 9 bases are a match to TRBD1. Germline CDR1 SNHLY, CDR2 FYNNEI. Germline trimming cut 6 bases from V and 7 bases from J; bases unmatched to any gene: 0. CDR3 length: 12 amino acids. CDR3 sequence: CASRGQGEKLFF. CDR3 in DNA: TGTGCCAGCAGGGGACAGGGTGAAAAACTGTTTTTT.

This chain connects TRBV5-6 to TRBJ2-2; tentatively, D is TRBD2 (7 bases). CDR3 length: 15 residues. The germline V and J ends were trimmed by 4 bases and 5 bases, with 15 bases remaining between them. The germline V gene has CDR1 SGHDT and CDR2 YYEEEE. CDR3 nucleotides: TGTGCCAGCAGCCCGAGGGGGGGCCTGACCGGGGAGCTGTTTTTT. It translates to CASSPRGGLTGELFF. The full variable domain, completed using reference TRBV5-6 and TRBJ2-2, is DAGVTQSPTHLIKTRGQQVTLRCSPKSGHDTVSWYQQALGQGPQFIFQYYEEEERQRGNFPDRFSGHQFPNYSSELNVNALLLGDSALYLCASSPRGGLTGELFFGEGSRLTVL.

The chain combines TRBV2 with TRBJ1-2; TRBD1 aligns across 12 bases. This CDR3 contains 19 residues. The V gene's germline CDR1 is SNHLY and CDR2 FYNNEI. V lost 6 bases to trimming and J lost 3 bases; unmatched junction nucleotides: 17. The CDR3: CASSQDPGTGGGLYYGYTF. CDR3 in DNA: TGTGCCAGCAGCCAAGACCCCGGGACAGGGGGCGGATTGTACTATGGCTACACCTTC.

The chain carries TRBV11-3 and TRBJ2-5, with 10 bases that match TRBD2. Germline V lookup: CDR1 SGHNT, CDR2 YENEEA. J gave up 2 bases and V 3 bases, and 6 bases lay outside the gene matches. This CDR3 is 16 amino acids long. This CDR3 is CASSFDSGGKQETQYF. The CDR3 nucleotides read TGTGCCAGCAGCTTCGATAGCGGGGGGAAGCAAGAGACCCAGTACTTC.

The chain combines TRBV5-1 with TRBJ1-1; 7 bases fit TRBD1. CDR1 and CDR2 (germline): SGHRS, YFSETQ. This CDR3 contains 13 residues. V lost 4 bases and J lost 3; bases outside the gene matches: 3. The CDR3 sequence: CASSPGTDTEAFF. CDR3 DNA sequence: TGCGCCAGCAGCCCCGGGACAGACACTGAAGCTTTCTTT. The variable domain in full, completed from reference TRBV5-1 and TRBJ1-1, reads KAGVTQTPRYLIKTRGQQVTLSCSPISGHRSVSWYQQTPGQGLQFLFEYFSETQRNKGNFPGRFSGRQFSNSRSEMNVSTLELGDSALYLCASSPGTDTEAFFGQGTRLTVV.

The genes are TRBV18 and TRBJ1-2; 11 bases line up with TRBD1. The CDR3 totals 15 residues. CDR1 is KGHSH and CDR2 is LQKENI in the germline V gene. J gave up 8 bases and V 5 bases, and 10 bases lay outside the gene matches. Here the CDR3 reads CASSTRDRGYGGYTF. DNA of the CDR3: TGTGCCAGCTCAACTCGGGACAGGGGGTACGGCGGCTACACCTTC. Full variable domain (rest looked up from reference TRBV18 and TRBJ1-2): NAGVMQNPRHLVRRRGQEARLRCSPMKGHSHVYWYRQLPEEGLKFMVYLQKENIIDESGMPKERFSAEFPKEGPSILRIQQVVRGDSAAYFCASSTRDRGYGGYTFGSGTRLTVV.

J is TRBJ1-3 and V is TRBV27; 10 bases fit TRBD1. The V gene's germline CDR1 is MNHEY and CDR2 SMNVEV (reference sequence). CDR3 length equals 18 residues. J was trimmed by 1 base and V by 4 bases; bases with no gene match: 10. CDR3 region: CASSSLLDRGRSGNTIYF. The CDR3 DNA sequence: TGTGCCAGCAGTTCTCTACTCGACAGGGGGCGGTCTGGAAACACCATATATTTT.

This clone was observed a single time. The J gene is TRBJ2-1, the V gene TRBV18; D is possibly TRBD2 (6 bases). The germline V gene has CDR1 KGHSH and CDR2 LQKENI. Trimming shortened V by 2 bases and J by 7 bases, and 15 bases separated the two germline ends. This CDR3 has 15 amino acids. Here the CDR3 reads CASSPIRDSSNEQFF. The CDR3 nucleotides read TGTGCCAGCTCACCAATTCGGGACTCCTCAAATGAGCAGTTCTTC.

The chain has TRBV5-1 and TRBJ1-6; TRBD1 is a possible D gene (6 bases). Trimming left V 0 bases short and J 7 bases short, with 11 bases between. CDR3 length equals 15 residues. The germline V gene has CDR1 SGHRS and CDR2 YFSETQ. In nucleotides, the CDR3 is TGCGCCAGCAGCTTGGGATGGCAGGGGAATTCACCCCTCCACTTT. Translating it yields CASSLGWQGNSPLHF.

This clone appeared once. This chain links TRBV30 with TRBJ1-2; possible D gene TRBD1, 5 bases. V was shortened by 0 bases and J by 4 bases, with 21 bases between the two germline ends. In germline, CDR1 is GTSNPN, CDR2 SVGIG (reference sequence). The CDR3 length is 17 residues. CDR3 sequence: CAWSVLDRRGELYGYTF. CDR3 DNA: TGTGCCTGGAGTGTACTAGATAGGAGGGGAGAGCTCTATGGCTACACCTTC.

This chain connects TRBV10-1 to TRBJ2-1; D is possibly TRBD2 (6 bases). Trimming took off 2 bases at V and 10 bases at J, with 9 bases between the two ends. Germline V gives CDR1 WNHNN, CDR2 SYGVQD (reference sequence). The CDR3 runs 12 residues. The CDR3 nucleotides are TGCGCCAGCAGTGAGGGACGGGGGGAGCAGTTCTTC. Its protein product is CASSEGRGEQFF.

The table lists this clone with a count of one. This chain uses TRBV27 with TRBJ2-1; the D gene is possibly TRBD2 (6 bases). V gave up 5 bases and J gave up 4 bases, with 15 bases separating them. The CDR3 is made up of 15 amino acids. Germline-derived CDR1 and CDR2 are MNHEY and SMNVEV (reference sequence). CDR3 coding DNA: TGTGCCAGCAGTCTGGGACTTCCCAGGTACAATGAGCAGTTCTTC. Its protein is CASSLGLPRYNEQFF.

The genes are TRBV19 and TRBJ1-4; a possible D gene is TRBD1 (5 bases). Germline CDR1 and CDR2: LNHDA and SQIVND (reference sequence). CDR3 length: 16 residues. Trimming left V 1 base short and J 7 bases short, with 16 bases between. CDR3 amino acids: CASSIAHARVGEKLFF. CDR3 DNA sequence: TGTGCCAGTAGTATAGCCCACGCCAGGGTTGGTGAAAAACTGTTTTTT.

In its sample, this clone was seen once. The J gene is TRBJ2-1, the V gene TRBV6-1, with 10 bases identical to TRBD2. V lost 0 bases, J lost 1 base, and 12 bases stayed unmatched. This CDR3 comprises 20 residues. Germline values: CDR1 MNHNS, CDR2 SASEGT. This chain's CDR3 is CASSEARPSGGLLSYNEQFF. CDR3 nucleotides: TGTGCCAGCAGTGAAGCCCGGCCTAGCGGGGGCCTCCTTTCCTACAATGAGCAGTTCTTC.

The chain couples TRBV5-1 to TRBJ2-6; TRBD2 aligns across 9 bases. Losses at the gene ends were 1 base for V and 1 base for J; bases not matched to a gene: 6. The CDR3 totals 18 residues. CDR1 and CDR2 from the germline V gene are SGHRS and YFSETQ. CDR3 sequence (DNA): TGCGCCAGCAGCTTGAGGGCGGGAGGGCCGTCTGGGGCCAACGTCCTGACTTTC. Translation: CASSLRAGGPSGANVLTF.

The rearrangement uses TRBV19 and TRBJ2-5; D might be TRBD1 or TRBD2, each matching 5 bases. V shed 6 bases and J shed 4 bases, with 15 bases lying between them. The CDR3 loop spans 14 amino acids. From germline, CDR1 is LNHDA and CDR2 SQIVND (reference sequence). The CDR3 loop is CASRPDTGTETQYF. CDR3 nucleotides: TGTGCCAGTAGACCCGACACGGGGACAGAGACCCAGTACTTC.

The CDR3 DNA follows: TGTGCCAGCAGGGGGACCCCCTACGAGCAGTACTTC. It codes for CASRGTPYEQYF. The chain couples TRBV7-9 to TRBJ2-7, with D perhaps matching TRBD1 or TRBD2 (5 bases each). The V end was cut by 6 bases, the J end by 2 bases, with 8 bases between. Germline V lookup: CDR1 SEHNR, CDR2 FQNEAQ (reference sequence). The length of the CDR3 is 12 residues. Combining the CDR3 with reference TRBV7-9 and TRBJ2-7 gives the whole variable domain DTGVSQNPRHKITKRGQNVTFRCDPISEHNRLYWYRQTLGQGPEFLTYFQNEAQLEKSRLLSDRFSAERPKGSFSTLEIQRTEQGDSAMYLCASRGTPYEQYFGPGTRLTVT.

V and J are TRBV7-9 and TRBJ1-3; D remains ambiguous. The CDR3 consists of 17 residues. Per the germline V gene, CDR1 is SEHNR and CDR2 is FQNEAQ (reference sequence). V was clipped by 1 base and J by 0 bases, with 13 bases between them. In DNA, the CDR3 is TGTGCCAGCAGCTTAGGTAGCCCAGGAAACTCTGGAAACACCATATATTTT. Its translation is CASSLGSPGNSGNTIYF.

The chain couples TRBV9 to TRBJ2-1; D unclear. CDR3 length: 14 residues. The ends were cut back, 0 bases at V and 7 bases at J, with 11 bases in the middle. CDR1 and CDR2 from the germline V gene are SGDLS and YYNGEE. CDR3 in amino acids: CASSVGMGWNEQFF. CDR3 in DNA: TGTGCCAGCAGCGTAGGAATGGGCTGGAATGAGCAGTTCTTC.

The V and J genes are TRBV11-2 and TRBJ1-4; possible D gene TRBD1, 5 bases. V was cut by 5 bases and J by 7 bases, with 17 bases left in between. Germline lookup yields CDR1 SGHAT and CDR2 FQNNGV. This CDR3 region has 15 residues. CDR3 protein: CASSPSTGLTEKLFF. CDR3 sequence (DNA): TGTGCCAGCAGCCCTTCAACAGGCTTGACTGAAAAACTGTTTTTT.

CDR3 sequence (DNA): TGTGCCAGCAGTTGGACTGCAAAGACCCAGTACTTC. Its protein product is CASSWTAKTQYF. The rearrangement uses TRBV2 and TRBJ2-5, with D maybe TRBD2 (5 bases). The CDR3 is 12 amino acids. Per the germline V gene, CDR1 is SNHLY and CDR2 is FYNNEI. Deletions cut 5 bases from V and 6 bases from J, with 10 bases between.

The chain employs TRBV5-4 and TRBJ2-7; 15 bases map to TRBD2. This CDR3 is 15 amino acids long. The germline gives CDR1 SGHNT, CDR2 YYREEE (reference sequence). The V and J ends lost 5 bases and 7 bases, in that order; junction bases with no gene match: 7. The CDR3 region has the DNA TGTGCCAGCAGGGGGGGACTAGCGGGAGGAGAAGAGCAGTACTTC. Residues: CASRGGLAGGEEQYF.

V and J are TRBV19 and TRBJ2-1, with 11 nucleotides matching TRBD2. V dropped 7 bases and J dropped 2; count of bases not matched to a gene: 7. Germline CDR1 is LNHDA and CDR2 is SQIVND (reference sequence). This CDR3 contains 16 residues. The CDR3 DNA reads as TGTGCCAGTACCCTAGGGACTAGCGGACCCTACAATGAGCAGTTCTTC. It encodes CASTLGTSGPYNEQFF.

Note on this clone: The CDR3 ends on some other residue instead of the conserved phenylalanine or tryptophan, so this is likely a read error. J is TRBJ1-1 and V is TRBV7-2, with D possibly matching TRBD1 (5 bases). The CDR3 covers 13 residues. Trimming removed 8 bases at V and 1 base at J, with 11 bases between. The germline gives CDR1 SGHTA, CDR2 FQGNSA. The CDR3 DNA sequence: TGTGCCAGCGCGGCAGGGCAGAACACTGAAGCTTTCCTT. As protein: CASAAGQNTEAFL.

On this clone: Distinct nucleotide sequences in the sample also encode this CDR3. The CDR3: CASSLAGNSGNTIYF. DNA of the CDR3: TGCGCCAGCAGCTTGGCAGGAAACTCTGGAAACACCATATATTTT. This chain connects TRBV5-1 to TRBJ1-3, with D uncertain. Between the trimmed V and J ends, which lost 0 bases and 0 bases, there was a span of 7 bases. Germline lookup yields CDR1 SGHRS and CDR2 YFSETQ. The CDR3 has 15 amino acids.

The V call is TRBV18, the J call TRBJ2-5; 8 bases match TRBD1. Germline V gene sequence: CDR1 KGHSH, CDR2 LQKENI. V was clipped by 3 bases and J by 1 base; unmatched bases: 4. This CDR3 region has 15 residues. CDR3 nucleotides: TGTGCCAGCTCACCTACAGGGGGGAGCCAAGAGACCCAGTACTTC. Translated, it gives CASSPTGGSQETQYF.